The present T cell receptor (beta chain) was sequenced within a study of graft-versus-host responses after intestinal transplantation. Across the whole study: Each recipient received a multivisceral, liver-intestinal, or isolated intestinal graft. Tacrolimus and steroids were given for two to four years to all recipients after anti-thymocyte globulin induction. Study-level results: Within the allografts of patients who had graft-donor T cell macrochimerism, graft-versus-host to host-versus-graft clonal ratios were high. Early after transplant, HvG clones declined as circulating GvH clones peaked.

The repertoire was sequenced with immunoSEQ multiplex PCR; TCRdb's copy has only in-frame clones and lacks some. The repertoire holds about 25,000 clones, with just over 90% as singletons. The CDR3 covers 17 residues. The V end was cut by 3 bases, the J end by 2 bases, with 17 bases between. Per germline, CDR1 SEHNR and CDR2 FQNEAQ (reference sequence). This clone was counted a few times. The antigen remains unidentified. The sequence derives from a human patient who received an intestinal transplant, so some T cells may come from the graft donor. The chain carries TRBV7-9 and TRBJ1-3; D possibly corresponds to TRBD1 (5 bases). The source material was PBMCs, sampled 18 days after transplant. The CDR3 spells CASSFNSGEGPGNTIYF. Written as DNA, the CDR3 is TGTGCCAGCAGCTTTAATTCCGGGGAGGGGCCTGGAAACACCATATATTTT. The full variable domain, its missing parts supplied by reference TRBV7-9 and TRBJ1-3, is DTGVSQNPRHKITKRGQNVTFRCDPISEHNRLYWYRQTLGQGPEFLTYFQNEAQLEKSRLLSDRFSAERPKGSFSTLEIQRTEQGDSAMYLCASSFNSGEGPGNTIYFGEGSWLTVV.